Listed below are T cell receptor beta chains from one sample, sequenced in a study of PD-1 blockade in classical Hodgkin lymphoma. Profiled with immunoSEQ multiplex PCR; TCRdb holds only in-frame clones, not every one. This sample has about 14,000 clones, with under 90% found just once. The sample here was peripheral blood mononuclear cells (PBMCs), taken at baseline. These receptors were obtained from a human donor with classical Hodgkin lymphoma. Each CDR3 is given with its conserved first and last residue. The D gene is left open where the match is weak. Clone sizes are given selectively: once, few, many, or a class where the clone is expanded.

V: TRBV10-3
D: NA
size: NA
J: TRBJ1-2
CDR3: CAINRQDPNYGYTF
DNA: TGTGCCATCAACCGACAGGATCCTAACTATGGCTACACCTTC

V: TRBV5-1
D: NA
size: NA
J: TRBJ2-5
CDR3: CASSLFSGVEGETQYF
DNA: TGCGCCAGCAGCCTTTTCTCTGGGGTGGAAGGAGAGACCCAGTACTTC

V: TRBV28
D: NA
size: NA
J: TRBJ2-3
CDR3: CASESSGLGTDTQYF
DNA: TGTGCCAGCGAAAGCTCAGGGCTAGGCACAGATACGCAGTATTTT

V: TRBV27
D: TRBD2
size: NA
J: TRBJ2-7
CDR3: CASSLLAGAKGEQYF
DNA: TGTGCCAGCAGTTTACTAGCGGGGGCCAAGGGCGAGCAGTACTTC

V: TRBV5-5
D: NA
size: NA
J: TRBJ1-2
CDR3: CASSLANWSVYGYTF
DNA: TGTGCCAGCAGCTTGGCCAATTGGTCGGTCTATGGCTACACCTTC

V: TRBV10-2
D: NA
size: NA
J: TRBJ1-1
CDR3: CASSEPILKGRDPEAFF
DNA: TGCGCCAGCAGTGAGCCCATTCTAAAGGGCAGAGATCCTGAAGCTTTCTTT

V: TRBV5-1
D: TRBD2
size: NA
J: TRBJ2-1
CDR3: CASSPASGNYNEQFF
DNA: TGCGCCAGCAGCCCAGCTAGCGGGAACTACAATGAGCAGTTCTTC

V: TRBV18
D: NA
size: NA
J: TRBJ1-5
CDR3: CASSPTGRGDSNQPQHF
DNA: TGTGCCAGCTCACCCACGGGACGAGGGGATTCGAATCAGCCCCAGCATTTT

V: TRBV27
D: NA
size: NA
J: TRBJ2-6
CDR3: CASSPGVGAAGANVLTF
DNA: TGTGCCAGCAGTCCAGGGGTGGGGGCGGCTGGGGCCAACGTCCTGACTTTC

V: TRBV7-2
D: TRBD2
size: NA
J: TRBJ2-3
CDR3: CASSLASGGLQDTQYF
DNA: TGTGCCAGCAGCTTAGCTAGCGGGGGGCTCCAAGATACGCAGTATTTT

V: TRBV4-1
D: NA
size: few
J: TRBJ1-3
CDR3: CASSQVFGEEGGNTIYF
DNA: TGCGCCAGCAGCCAAGTATTCGGGGAGGAGGGTGGAAACACCATATATTTT

V: TRBV5-8
D: NA
size: NA
J: TRBJ2-3
CDR3: CASSASVTQYF
DNA: TGTGCCAGCAGCGCGTCGGTTACGCAGTATTTT

V: TRBV4-3
D: TRBD1
size: NA
J: TRBJ1-2
CDR3: CASSQDLIGDRDGYTF
DNA: TGCGCCAGCAGCCAAGATCTCATAGGGGACAGGGATGGCTACACCTTC

V: TRBV2
D: NA
size: NA
J: TRBJ2-7
CDR3: CASSVQGGTYEQYF
DNA: TGTGCCAGCAGTGTACAGGGCGGGACCTACGAGCAGTACTTC

V: TRBV19
D: NA
size: once
J: TRBJ1-2
CDR3: CASMGYGYGYTF
DNA: TGTGCCAGCATGGGGTATGGCTATGGCTACACCTTC

V: TRBV28
D: NA
size: NA
J: TRBJ1-3
CDR3: CASWTGPDSGNTIYF
DNA: TGTGCCTCCTGGACCGGACCCGACTCTGGAAACACCATATATTTT

V: TRBV20-1
D: NA
size: few
J: TRBJ1-4
CDR3: CSARTNEKLFF
DNA: TGCAGTGCTAGGACTAATGAAAAACTGTTTTTT

V: TRBV28
D: NA
size: NA
J: TRBJ1-5
CDR3: CASKDWDNRFLPQHF
DNA: TGTGCCAGCAAGGATTGGGACAACCGATTCCTACCCCAGCATTTT

V: TRBV5-1
D: TRBD2
size: NA
J: TRBJ2-1
CDR3: CASSSGGSYNEQFF
DNA: TGCGCCAGCAGCTCGGGGGGTTCCTACAATGAGCAGTTCTTC

V: TRBV6-6
D: TRBD1
size: once
J: TRBJ2-7
CDR3: CASSQGQFNEQYF
DNA: TGTGCCAGCAGCCAGGGACAGTTCAACGAGCAGTACTTC

V: TRBV19
D: NA
size: NA
J: TRBJ2-2
CDR3: CASSIVQVNTGELFF
DNA: TGTGCCAGTAGTATAGTACAGGTGAACACCGGGGAGCTGTTTTTT

V: TRBV5-1
D: NA
size: NA
J: TRBJ1-6
CDR3: CASSPLQGSSYNSPLHF
DNA: TGCGCCAGCAGCCCGTTACAGGGAAGCTCCTATAATTCACCCCTCCACTTT

V: TRBV25-1
D: NA
size: NA
J: TRBJ2-7
CDR3: CATQRGAASYEQYF
DNA: TGTGCCACCCAAAGAGGGGCTGCATCCTACGAGCAGTACTTC

V: TRBV5-1
D: NA
size: NA
J: TRBJ1-2
CDR3: CASSPGGTSNYGYTF
DNA: TGCGCCAGCAGCCCCGGCGGAACATCTAACTATGGCTACACCTTC

V: TRBV7-8
D: TRBD1
size: NA
J: TRBJ1-2
CDR3: CASTNPRGTFRLSNYGYTF
DNA: TGTGCCAGCACCAACCCCAGGGGGACCTTCAGGTTGTCAAACTATGGCTACACCTTC

V: TRBV27
D: TRBD1
size: NA
J: TRBJ2-7
CDR3: CASGDRGTYEQYF
DNA: TGTGCCAGCGGGGACAGGGGAACCTACGAGCAGTACTTC

V: TRBV10-3
D: NA
size: NA
J: TRBJ2-5
CDR3: CAISGSGLGETQYF
DNA: TGTGCCATCAGTGGGTCGGGCCTGGGGGAGACCCAGTACTTC

V: TRBV4-3
D: TRBD1
size: NA
J: TRBJ1-1
CDR3: CASSQGGDSEAFF
DNA: TGCGCCAGCAGCCAAGGGGGGGACAGTGAAGCTTTCTTT

V: TRBV9
D: NA
size: NA
J: TRBJ2-1
CDR3: CASNKTFGGISYNEQFF
DNA: TGTGCCAGCAACAAAACATTTGGGGGAATCTCCTACAATGAGCAGTTCTTC

V: TRBV5-8
D: NA
size: few
J: TRBJ2-7
CDR3: CASTPWAAYEQYF
DNA: TGTGCCAGCACCCCATGGGCCGCCTACGAGCAGTACTTC

V: TRBV29-1
D: TRBD1
size: NA
J: TRBJ1-4
CDR3: CSVAGQGNEKLFF
DNA: TGCAGCGTTGCGGGACAGGGTAACGAAAAACTGTTTTTT

V: TRBV9
D: NA
size: NA
J: TRBJ2-7
CDR3: CASSAAGGQGINEQYF
DNA: TGTGCCAGCAGCGCCGCCGGTGGTCAGGGGATCAACGAGCAGTACTTC